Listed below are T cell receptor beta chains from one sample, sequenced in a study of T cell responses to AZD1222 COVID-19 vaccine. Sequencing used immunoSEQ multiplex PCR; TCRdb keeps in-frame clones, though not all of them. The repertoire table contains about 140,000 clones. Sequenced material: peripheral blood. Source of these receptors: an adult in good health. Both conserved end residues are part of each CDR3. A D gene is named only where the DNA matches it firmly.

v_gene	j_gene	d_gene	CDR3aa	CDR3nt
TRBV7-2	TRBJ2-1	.	CASSLRPGPYEQFF	TGTGCCAGCAGCTTACGCCCCGGGCCCTATGAGCAGTTCTTC
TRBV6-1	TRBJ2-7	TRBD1	CASSERTGEYEQYF	TGTGCCAGCAGTGAAAGGACAGGAGAATACGAGCAGTACTTC
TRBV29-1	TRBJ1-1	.	CSVARNFLVDTEAFF	TGCAGCGTTGCGAGGAACTTTTTGGTTGACACTGAAGCTTTCTTT
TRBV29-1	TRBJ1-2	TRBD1	CSVWTGSFYGYTF	TGCAGCGTTTGGACAGGAAGTTTCTATGGCTACACCTTC
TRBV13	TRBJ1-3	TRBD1	CASSLDRASGNTIYF	TGTGCCAGCAGTTTAGACAGGGCTTCCGGAAACACCATATATTTT
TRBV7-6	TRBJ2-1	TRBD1	CASSLEQGVYNEQFF	TGTGCCAGCAGCTTAGAACAGGGGGTTTACAATGAGCAGTTCTTC
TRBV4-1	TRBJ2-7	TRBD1	CASSQVTGTGLEEQYF	TGCGCCAGCAGCCAAGTAACCGGGACAGGGTTAGAAGAGCAGTACTTC
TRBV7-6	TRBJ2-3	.	CASSLGTGLNTDTQYF	TGTGCCAGCAGCTTAGGAACAGGGTTGAACACAGATACGCAGTATTTT
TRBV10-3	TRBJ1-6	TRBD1	CATGQGQNSPLHF	TGTGCCACCGGACAGGGTCAGAATTCACCCCTCCACTTT
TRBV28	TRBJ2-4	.	CASSPSVDIQYF	TGTGCCAGCAGCCCGTCGGTCGACATTCAGTACTTC
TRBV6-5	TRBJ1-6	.	CASREGVTSPLHF	TGTGCCAGCAGGGAGGGGGTCACCTCACCCCTCCACTTT
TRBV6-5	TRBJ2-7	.	CASTRVWDEQYF	TGTGCCAGCACCAGGGTCTGGGACGAGCAGTACTTC
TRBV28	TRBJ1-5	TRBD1	CASSPVPGQVQGGQPQHF	TGTGCCAGCAGTCCCGTCCCGGGACAGGTTCAAGGGGGTCAGCCCCAGCATTTT
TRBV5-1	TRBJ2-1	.	CASSLLGYNEQFF	TGCGCCAGCAGCTTACTGGGCTACAATGAGCAGTTCTTC
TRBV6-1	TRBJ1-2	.	CASSEGESPYGYTF	TGTGCCAGCAGTGAAGGCGAAAGTCCCTATGGCTACACCTTC
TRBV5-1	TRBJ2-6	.	CASSLWVSSGANVLTF	TGCGCCAGCAGCTTGTGGGTAAGCTCTGGGGCCAACGTCCTGACTTTC
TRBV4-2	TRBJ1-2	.	CASSRRSADRDGYTF	TGTGCCAGCAGCCGCCGATCCGCCGATAGGGACGGCTACACCTTC
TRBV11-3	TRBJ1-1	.	CASSLPEAFF	TGTGCCAGCAGCTTACCTGAAGCTTTCTTT
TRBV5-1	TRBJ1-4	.	CASSFQGGNEKLFF	TGCGCCAGCAGCTTCCAGGGCGGAAATGAAAAACTGTTTTTT